This TCR beta chain came from a study of control samples from healthy donors and cancer patients. This CDR3 is built from 14 residues. V lost 6 bases, J lost 2 bases, and 13 bases lay in between. Looked up from germline, CDR1 is MGHRA and CDR2 is YSYEKL. Sequenced by immunoSEQ multiplex PCR; TCRdb stores in-frame clones only, minus some. Found here are hundreds of thousands of clones, more than 65% of them singletons; the top ten hold about 14%. The receptor was isolated from a woman aged 55-70 years with lung cancer. The genes are TRBV4-1 and TRBJ1-2; no clear D. Sequencing was carried out using PBMCs. CDR3 coding DNA: TGCGCCAGCAGTCCCTTCCGGGGAAACTATGGCTACACCTTC. Its protein is CASSPFRGNYGYTF.